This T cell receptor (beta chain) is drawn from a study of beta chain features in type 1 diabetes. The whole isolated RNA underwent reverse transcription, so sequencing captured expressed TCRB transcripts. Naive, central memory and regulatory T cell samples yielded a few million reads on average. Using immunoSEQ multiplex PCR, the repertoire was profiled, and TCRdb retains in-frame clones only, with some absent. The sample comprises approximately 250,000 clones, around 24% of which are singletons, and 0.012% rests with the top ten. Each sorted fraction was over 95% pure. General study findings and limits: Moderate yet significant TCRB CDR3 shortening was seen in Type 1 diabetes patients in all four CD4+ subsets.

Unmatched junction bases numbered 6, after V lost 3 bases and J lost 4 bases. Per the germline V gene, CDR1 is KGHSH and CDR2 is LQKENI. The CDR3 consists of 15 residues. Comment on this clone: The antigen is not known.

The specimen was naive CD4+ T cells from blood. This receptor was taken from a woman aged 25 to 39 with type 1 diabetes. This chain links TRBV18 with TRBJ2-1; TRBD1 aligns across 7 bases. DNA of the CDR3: TGTGCCAGCTCACCTACCGGGACAGATTACAATGAGCAGTTCTTC. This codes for CASSPTGTDYNEQFF.